There are a few counts of the clone carrying this TCR beta chain. The record originates from a study of neurological immune-mediated disorders. Noted time point: longitudinal time-point 3. Over 200 million TCR-beta sequences from 15-18 subjects were obtained in each sequencing run. TCRdb re-derived calls from the 5' RACE reads in MiXCR, one entry per CDR3 protein. Among some 55,000 distinct CDR3 sequences, more than 7% were seen once, and the ten largest hold 1.9%. The CDR3 totals 16 residues. Trimming removed 7 bases at V and 5 bases at J, with 18 bases between. From germline, CDR1 is MNHNY and CDR2 SVGAGI (reference sequence).

The source is a woman in her thirties or forties in good health. Sequenced: PBMCs. The rearrangement uses TRBV6-6 and TRBJ1-6; D is undetermined. The CDR3 here is CASTTPRGTNNSPLHF. The CDR3 DNA is TGTGCCAGCACAACCCCGAGAGGAACGAATAATTCACCCCTCCACTTT.